Listed here are 7 T cell receptor beta chains from one sample, sequenced in a study of identifying expanded T cells in peripheral blood. The table came from immunoSEQ multiplex PCR; TCRdb's copy has only in-frame clones and leaves some out. The sample lists about 89,000 clones; approximately 83% were seen once. The material sequenced was blood. The receptors come from a person aged 18-69 years in good health.

V gene TRBV6-5 combines with J gene TRBJ1-1; D is unresolved. The V and J ends lost 7 bases and 7 bases respectively, with 13 bases between them. This CDR3 is built from 12 residues. Germline CDR1 and CDR2: MNHEY and SVGAGI. The CDR3 DNA sequence: TGTGCCAGCAATCCAGGCTGGGGTGAAGCTTTCTTT. As protein: CASNPGWGEAFF.

V gene TRBV6-1 combines with J gene TRBJ2-7; D perhaps matches TRBD1 (6 bases). Germline loops: CDR1 MNHNS, CDR2 SASEGT. V lost 4 bases to trimming and J lost 1 base, with 11 bases between them. The CDR3 has 14 amino acids. CDR3 residues: CASSVSRGSYEQYF. Here the CDR3 DNA reads TGTGCCAGCAGTGTCAGCAGGGGATCCTACGAGCAGTACTTC.

The chain combines TRBV5-8 with TRBJ2-2; D is ambiguous. The length of the CDR3 is 15 residues. V lost 5 bases, J lost 9 bases, and 20 bases lay in between. From germline, CDR1 is SGHTS and CDR2 YDEGEE. The CDR3 loop reads CASSLSGTLGRELFF. CDR3 nucleotide sequence: TGTGCCAGCAGTCTCTCGGGCACCCTTGGGCGGGAGCTGTTTTTT.

The chain uses TRBV15 and TRBJ2-4, with D tentatively TRBD1 (6 bases). Between the trimmed V and J ends, which lost 1 base and 1 base, there was a span of 11 bases. The CDR3 loop spans 16 amino acids. The germline V gene has CDR1 LNHNV and CDR2 YYDKDF (reference sequence). The CDR3 spells CATSRASTGAKNIQYF. The CDR3 coding sequence is TGTGCCACCAGCAGAGCATCCACAGGGGCCAAAAACATTCAGTACTTC. The full variable domain, rest sourced from reference TRBV15 and TRBJ2-4, is DAMVIQNPRYQVTQFGKPVTLSCSQTLNHNVMYWYQQKSSQAPKLLFHYYDKDFNNEADTPDNFQSRRPNTSFCFLDIRSPGLGDTAMYLCATSRASTGAKNIQYFGAGTRLSVL.

The chain carries TRBV6-6 and TRBJ1-1; maybe TRBD1 (5 bases). From germline, CDR1 is MNHNY and CDR2 SVGAGI (reference sequence). V lost 2 bases, J lost 1 base, and 8 bases lay in between. The CDR3 length is 14 residues. In DNA, the CDR3 is TGTGCCAGCAGTTACGCAGGGCAGAACACTGAAGCTTTCTTT. It yields the protein CASSYAGQNTEAFF.

The rearrangement uses TRBV6-5 and TRBJ2-7, with D possibly TRBD2 on 5 matching bases. The V and J ends lost 6 bases and 6 bases respectively, with 21 bases between them. The CDR3 loop spans 15 amino acids. CDR1 MNHEY and CDR2 SVGAGI come from the germline V gene. CDR3 sequence: CASSPAGRLGGEQYF. Written as DNA, the CDR3 is TGTGCCAGCAGCCCGGCGGGCCGTCTGGGCGGCGAGCAGTACTTC.

CDR3 in amino acids: CAWSERALVSQTFF. For the CDR3, the DNA is TGTGCCTGGAGTGAAAGGGCCCTAGTATCCCAAACTTTCTTT. The V gene is TRBV30, the J gene TRBJ1-1; D unclear. V lost 1 base and J lost 12, with 21 bases in between. Germline CDR1 and CDR2: GTSNPN and SVGIG (reference sequence). This CDR3 has 14 amino acids.